This TCR beta chain is from a study of tumor-infiltrating lymphocytes in localized non-small cell lung cancer. Whole-study context: Several tumor histologies, both smoking statuses, and some post-neoadjuvant chemotherapy samples were included.

Study conclusions and caveats: IM1 and IM2 tumors showed no difference in T-cell fraction.

Sequenced by immunoSEQ multiplex PCR; TCRdb stores in-frame clones only, minus some. The sample yields about 12,000 clones, 65% to 75% seen once. V lost 5 bases to trimming and J lost 0 bases, with 12 bases between them. The length of the CDR3 is 15 residues. Germline V CDR1 and CDR2: WNHNN, SYGVQD (reference sequence). Turning to this clone: The antigen is not known.

The source is a human donor with non-small cell lung cancer. This rearrangement joins TRBV10-1 to TRBJ2-3; D might be TRBD1 (5 bases). The sequenced material came from uninvolved lung tissue not adjacent to the tumor. The CDR3 protein is CASSRVKGSTDTQYF. CDR3 sequence (DNA): TGCGCCAGCAGTCGAGTGAAGGGGAGCACAGATACGCAGTATTTT.